This TCR beta chain originates from a study of blood T cells in healthy people across ages. Combining a sample-barcoded 5' primer with a J-beta primer mix, a second PCR ran for about 6 to 12 cycles. TCRdb re-called the 5' RACE reads through MiXCR, storing one row per CDR3 protein. The data show over a million distinct CDR3 sequences, approximately 43% seen once. Study findings and constraints: The unknown donor CMV status may have confounded expanded clonotype changes.

Worth noting for this clonotype: Its antigen is undetermined.

J lost 0 bases, V lost 1 base, and 2 bases had no gene match. The CDR3 consists of 15 residues. CDR1 is SGHRS, CDR2 YFSETQ, per germline. This chain uses TRBV5-1 with TRBJ2-3; 7 positions agree with TRBD2. The source material was blood. The receptor's source is a woman aged 18-30 years in good health. The chain's CDR3 is CASSLNSGSTDTQYF. Here the CDR3 DNA reads TGCGCCAGCAGCTTGAATAGCGGGAGCACAGATACGCAGTATTTT.